The clone carrying this TCR beta chain was observed many times. As yet, its antigen is unknown. The sample belongs to a study of T cells after yellow fever vaccination. Study-wide context: Each low-cell-number fraction was prepared by means of SMART-Seq v4 Ultra Low Input. General study results and limits: Peak timing came faster in the weaker secondary response, day 5 versus 15. Post-booster reappearance was seen for most primary-vaccination clones (about 96% CD4, around 91% CD8).

Germline-derived CDR1 and CDR2 are LGHNA and YSLEER. The V gene lost 3 bases and the J gene lost 4 bases, with 20 bases spanning the gap. This CDR3 spans 17 amino acids. Production of TCR cDNA was by 5'RACE template switching, which also added a universal primer site and UMIs. In TCRdb, the 5' RACE reads were re-called with MiXCR into one record per CDR3 protein. The repertoire holds about 630,000 distinct CDR3 sequences, 9% to 15% seen once, with just under 15% in the top ten. Sequenced material: PBMCs, taken on the day of the yellow fever booster vaccination. The chain has TRBV4-3 and TRBJ2-3; D is possibly TRBD1 (6 bases). The receptor comes from a man aged 30 to 39 who received the YFV17D yellow fever vaccine. The CDR3 protein is CASSHKRTARAADTQYF. Here the CDR3 DNA reads TGCGCCAGCAGCCATAAAAGGACAGCGAGGGCGGCAGATACGCAGTATTTT.